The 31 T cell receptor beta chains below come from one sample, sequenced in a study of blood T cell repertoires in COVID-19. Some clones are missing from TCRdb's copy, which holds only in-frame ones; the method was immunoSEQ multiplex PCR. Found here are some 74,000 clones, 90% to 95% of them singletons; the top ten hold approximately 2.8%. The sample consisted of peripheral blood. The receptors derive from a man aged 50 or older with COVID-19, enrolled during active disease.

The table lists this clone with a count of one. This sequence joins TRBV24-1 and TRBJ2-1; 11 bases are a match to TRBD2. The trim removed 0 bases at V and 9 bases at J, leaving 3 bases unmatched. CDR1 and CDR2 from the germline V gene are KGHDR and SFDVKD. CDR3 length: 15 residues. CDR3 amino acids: CATSDLASGRFEQFF. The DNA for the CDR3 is TGTGCCACCAGTGATTTGGCTAGCGGGAGGTTTGAGCAGTTCTTC.

In DNA, the CDR3 is TGTGCCAGCAGTGTCAAGGTTCAGCGGGAGGGCGGCGATACGCAGTATTTT. This gives the protein CASSVKVQREGGDTQYF. The rearrangement joins TRBV21-1 to TRBJ2-3; TRBD2, the table's D call, was not compared with the DNA. TRBV21-1 is listed as a pseudogene. CDR3 length: 17 amino acids.

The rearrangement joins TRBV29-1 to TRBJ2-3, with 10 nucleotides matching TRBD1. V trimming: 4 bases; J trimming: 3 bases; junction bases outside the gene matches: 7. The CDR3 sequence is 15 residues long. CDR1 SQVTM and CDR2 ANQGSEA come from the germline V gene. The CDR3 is CSVGARDRGTDTQYF. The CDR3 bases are TGCAGCGTTGGGGCCCGGGACAGGGGAACAGATACGCAGTATTTT.

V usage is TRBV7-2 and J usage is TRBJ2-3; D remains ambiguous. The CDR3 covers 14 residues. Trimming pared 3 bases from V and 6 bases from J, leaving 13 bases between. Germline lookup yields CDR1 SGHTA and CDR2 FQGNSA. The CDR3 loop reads CASSFSSQLDTQYF. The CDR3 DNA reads TGTGCCAGCAGCTTTTCATCACAGCTTGATACGCAGTATTTT.

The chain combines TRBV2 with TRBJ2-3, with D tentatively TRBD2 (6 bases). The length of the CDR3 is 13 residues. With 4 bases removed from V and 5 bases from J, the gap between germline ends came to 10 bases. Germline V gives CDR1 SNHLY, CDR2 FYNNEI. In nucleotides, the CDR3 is TGTGCCAGCAGTGCCCGGCGGGGAGATACGCAGTATTTT. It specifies CASSARRGDTQYF.

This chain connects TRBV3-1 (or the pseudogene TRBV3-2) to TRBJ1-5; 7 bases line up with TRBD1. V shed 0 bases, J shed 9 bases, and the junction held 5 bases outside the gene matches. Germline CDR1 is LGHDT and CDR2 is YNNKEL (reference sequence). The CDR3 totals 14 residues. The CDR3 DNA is TGTGCCAGCAGCCAAGAGACAGGGCCAGGGCCCCAGCATTTT. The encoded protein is CASSQETGPGPQHF.

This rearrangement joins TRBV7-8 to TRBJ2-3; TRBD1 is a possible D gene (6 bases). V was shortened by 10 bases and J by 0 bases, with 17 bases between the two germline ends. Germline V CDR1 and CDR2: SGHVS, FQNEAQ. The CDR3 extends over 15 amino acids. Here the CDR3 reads CATQFGTTSTDTQYF. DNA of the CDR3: TGTGCCACGCAGTTCGGGACAACTAGCACAGATACGCAGTATTTT.

The CDR3 protein is CASITRVLEQYV. The CDR3 coding sequence is TGTGCCAGTATCACCAGGGTTCTCGAGCAGTACGTC. The V gene is TRBV19, the J gene TRBJ2-7; the D gene is possibly TRBD1 (5 bases). The CDR3 is made up of 12 amino acids. V was cut by 7 bases and J by 6 bases, with 13 bases left in between. Germline V gives CDR1 LNHDA, CDR2 SQIVND (reference sequence).

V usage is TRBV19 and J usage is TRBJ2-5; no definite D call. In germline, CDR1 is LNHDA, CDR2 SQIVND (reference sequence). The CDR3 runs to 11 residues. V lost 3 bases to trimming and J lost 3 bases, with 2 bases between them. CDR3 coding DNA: TGTGCCAGTAGTATCAAAGAGACCCAGTACTTC. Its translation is CASSIKETQYF.

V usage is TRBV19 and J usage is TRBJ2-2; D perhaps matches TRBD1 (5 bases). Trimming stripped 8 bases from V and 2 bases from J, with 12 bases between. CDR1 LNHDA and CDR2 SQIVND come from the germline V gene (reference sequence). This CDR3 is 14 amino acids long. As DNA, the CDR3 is TGTGCCAGTCAATCTCAGGGAAACACCGGGGAGCTGTTTTTT. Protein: CASQSQGNTGELFF.

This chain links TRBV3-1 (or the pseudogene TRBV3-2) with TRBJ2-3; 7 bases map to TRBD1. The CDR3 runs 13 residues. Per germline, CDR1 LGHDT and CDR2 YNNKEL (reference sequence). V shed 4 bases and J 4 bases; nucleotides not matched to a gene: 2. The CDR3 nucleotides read TGTGCCAGCAGCCTGAGGGGGCCAGATACGCAGTATTTT. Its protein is CASSLRGPDTQYF.

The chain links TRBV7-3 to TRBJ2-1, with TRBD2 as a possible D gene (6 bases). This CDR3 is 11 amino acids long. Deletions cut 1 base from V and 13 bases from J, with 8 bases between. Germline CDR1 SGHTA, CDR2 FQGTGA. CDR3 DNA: TGTGCCAGCAGCTTAAGGGGGGAACAGTTCTTC. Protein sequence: CASSLRGEQFF.

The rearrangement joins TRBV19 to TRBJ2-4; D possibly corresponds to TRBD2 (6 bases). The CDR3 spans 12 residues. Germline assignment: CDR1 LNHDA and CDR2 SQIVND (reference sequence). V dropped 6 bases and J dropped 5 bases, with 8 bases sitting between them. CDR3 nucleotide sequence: TGTGCCAGTAGGGCGGGACAAAACATTCAGTACTTC. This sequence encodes CASRAGQNIQYF.

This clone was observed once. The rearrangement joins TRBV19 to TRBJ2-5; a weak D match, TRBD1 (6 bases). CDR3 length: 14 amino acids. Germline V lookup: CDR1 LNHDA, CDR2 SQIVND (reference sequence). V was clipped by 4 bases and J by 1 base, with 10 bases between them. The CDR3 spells CASSTGTLQETQYF. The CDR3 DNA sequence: TGTGCCAGTAGTACGGGGACACTCCAAGAGACCCAGTACTTC.

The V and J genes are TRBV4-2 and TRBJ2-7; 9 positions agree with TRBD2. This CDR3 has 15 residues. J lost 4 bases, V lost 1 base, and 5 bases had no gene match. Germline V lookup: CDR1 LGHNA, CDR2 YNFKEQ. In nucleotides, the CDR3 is TGTGCCAGCAGCCAAGTGTTAGCGGGAGATTACGAGCAGTACTTC. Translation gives CASSQVLAGDYEQYF.

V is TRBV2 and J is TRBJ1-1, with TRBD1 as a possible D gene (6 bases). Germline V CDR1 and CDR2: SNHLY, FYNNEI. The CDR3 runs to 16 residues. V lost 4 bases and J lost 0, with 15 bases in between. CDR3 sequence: CASSVQGRIMNTEAFF. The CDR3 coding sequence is TGTGCCAGCAGTGTACAGGGAAGAATCATGAACACTGAAGCTTTCTTT.

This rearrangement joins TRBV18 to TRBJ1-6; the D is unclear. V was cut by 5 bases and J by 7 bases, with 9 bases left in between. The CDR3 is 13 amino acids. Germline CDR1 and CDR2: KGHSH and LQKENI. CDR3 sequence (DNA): TGTGCCAGCTCAGCGGCAGAAAATTCACCCCTCCACTTT. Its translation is CASSAAENSPLHF. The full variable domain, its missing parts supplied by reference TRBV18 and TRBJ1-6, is NAGVMQNPRHLVRRRGQEARLRCSPMKGHSHVYWYRQLPEEGLKFMVYLQKENIIDESGMPKERFSAEFPKEGPSILRIQQVVRGDSAAYFCASSAAENSPLHFGNGTRLTVT.

CDR3 nucleotides: TGTGCCAGCAGCATCCAGGGGAACACTGAAGCTTTCTTT. Its protein product is CASSIQGNTEAFF. This chain joins TRBV9 and TRBJ1-1; D might be TRBD1 (5 bases). V was pared by 4 bases and J by 1 base, with 8 bases between. Germline V gene lookup returns CDR1 SGDLS and CDR2 YYNGEE. The CDR3 is 13 residues long.

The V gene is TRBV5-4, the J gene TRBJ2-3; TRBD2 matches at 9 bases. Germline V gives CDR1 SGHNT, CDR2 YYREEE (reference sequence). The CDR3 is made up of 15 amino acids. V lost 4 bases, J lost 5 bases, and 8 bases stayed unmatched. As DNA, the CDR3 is TGTGCCAGCAGCAGTGGTAGCGGGAGAGTAGATACGCAGTATTTT. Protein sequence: CASSSGSGRVDTQYF.

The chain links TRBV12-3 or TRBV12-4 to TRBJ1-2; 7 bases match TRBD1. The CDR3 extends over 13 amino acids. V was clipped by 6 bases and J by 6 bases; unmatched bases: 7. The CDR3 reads CASSPRDSDGYTF. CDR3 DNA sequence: TGTGCCAGCAGCCCCCGGGACAGCGATGGCTACACCTTC.

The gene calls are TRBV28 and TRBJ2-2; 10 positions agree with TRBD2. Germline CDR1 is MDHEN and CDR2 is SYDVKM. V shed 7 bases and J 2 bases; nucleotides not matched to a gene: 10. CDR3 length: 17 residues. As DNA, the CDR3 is TGTGCCAGCAAACGTCCCGGGACTAGCGTAAACACCGGGGAGCTGTTTTTT. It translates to CASKRPGTSVNTGELFF.

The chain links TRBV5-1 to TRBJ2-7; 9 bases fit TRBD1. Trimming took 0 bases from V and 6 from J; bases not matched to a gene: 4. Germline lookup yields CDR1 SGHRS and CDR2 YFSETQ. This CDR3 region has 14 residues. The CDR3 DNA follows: TGCGCCAGCAGCTTGGGTACAGGGGGCCTCGAGCAGTACTTC. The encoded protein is CASSLGTGGLEQYF. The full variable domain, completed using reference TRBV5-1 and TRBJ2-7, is KAGVTQTPRYLIKTRGQQVTLSCSPISGHRSVSWYQQTPGQGLQFLFEYFSETQRNKGNFPGRFSGRQFSNSRSEMNVSTLELGDSALYLCASSLGTGGLEQYFGPGTRLTVT.

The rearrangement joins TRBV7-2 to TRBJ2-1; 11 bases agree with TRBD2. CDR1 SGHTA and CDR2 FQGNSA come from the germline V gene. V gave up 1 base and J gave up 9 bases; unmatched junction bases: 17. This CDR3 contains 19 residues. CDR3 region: CASSLETTSGVVFPTEQFF. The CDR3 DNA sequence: TGTGCCAGCAGCTTAGAGACGACTAGCGGGGTTGTGTTCCCCACTGAGCAGTTCTTC.

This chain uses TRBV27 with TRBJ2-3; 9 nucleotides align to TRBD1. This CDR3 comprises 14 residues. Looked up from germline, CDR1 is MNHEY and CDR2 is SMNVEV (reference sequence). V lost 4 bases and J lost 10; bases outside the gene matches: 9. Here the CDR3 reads CASSSRDRVWAQYF. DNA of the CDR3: TGTGCCAGCAGTTCCCGGGACAGGGTTTGGGCGCAGTATTTT.

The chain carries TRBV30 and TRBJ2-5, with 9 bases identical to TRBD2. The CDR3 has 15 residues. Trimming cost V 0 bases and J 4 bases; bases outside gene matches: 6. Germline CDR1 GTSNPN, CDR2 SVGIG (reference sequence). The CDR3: CAWSVQSSGRETQYF. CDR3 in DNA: TGTGCCTGGAGTGTACAAAGTAGCGGGAGAGAGACCCAGTACTTC.

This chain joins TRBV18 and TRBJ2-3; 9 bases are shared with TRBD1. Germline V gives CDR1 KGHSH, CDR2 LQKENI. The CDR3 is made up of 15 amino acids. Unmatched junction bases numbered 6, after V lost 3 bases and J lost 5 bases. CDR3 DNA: TGTGCCAGCTCACCGGACAGGGGAGGGGGAGATACGCAGTATTTT. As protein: CASSPDRGGGDTQYF. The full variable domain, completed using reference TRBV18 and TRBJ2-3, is NAGVMQNPRHLVRRRGQEARLRCSPMKGHSHVYWYRQLPEEGLKFMVYLQKENIIDESGMPKERFSAEFPKEGPSILRIQQVVRGDSAAYFCASSPDRGGGDTQYFGPGTRLTVL.

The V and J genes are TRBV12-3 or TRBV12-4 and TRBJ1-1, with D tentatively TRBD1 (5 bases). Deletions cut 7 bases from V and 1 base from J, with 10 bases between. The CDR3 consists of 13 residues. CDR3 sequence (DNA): TGTGCCAGCAAGCAGGGTGGGAACACTGAAGCTTTCTTT. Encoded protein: CASKQGGNTEAFF.

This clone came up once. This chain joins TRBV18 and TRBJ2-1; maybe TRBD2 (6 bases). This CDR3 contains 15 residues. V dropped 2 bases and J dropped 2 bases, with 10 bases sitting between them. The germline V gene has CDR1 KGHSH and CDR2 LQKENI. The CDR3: CASSPTGDPYNEQFF. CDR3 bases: TGTGCCAGCTCACCAACGGGAGACCCCTACAATGAGCAGTTCTTC.

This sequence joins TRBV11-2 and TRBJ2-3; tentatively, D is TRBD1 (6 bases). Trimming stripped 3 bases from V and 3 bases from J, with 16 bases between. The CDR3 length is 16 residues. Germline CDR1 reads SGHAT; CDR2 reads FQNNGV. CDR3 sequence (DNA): TGTGCCAGCAGCTTGGGGGCCTTGGGGGTGACAGATACGCAGTATTTT. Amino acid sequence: CASSLGALGVTDTQYF.

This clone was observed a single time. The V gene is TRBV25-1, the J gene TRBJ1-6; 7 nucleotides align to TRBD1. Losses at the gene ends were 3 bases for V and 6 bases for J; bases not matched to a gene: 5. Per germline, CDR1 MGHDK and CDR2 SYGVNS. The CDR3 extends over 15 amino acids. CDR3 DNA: TGTGCCAGCAGTGAGTGGGACAGCGTTAATTCACCCCTCCACTTT. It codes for CASSEWDSVNSPLHF.

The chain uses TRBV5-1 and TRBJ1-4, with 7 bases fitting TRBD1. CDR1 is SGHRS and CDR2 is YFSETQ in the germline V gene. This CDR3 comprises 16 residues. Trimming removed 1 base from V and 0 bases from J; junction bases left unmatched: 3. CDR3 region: CASSLWDRSTNEKLFF. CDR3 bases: TGCGCCAGCAGCTTGTGGGACAGATCAACTAATGAAAAACTGTTTTTT.